This TCR beta chain was retrieved from a study of blood T cell repertoires in COVID-19. Study-wide background: In each case, the material was cDNA or gDNA derived from T cells, B-cell-depleted T cells, or PBMCs.

As handled by the study authors: Quantification of nucleated cells was approximated via reference gene primer amplification. The table came from immunoSEQ multiplex PCR; TCRdb's copy has only in-frame clones and leaves some out. V, J and clone size are those of that table, while D and trimming were read from the DNA. This repertoire shows roughly 250,000 clones, approximately 89% found once; its top ten account for around 9.5%. CDR3 length: 15 residues. Trimming took 6 bases from V and 3 from J; bases not matched to a gene: 10. The germline CDR1 and CDR2 sequences are KGHSH and LQKENI. The receptor's source is a middle-aged man who had recovered from COVID-19. The rearrangement links TRBV18 to TRBJ2-7; 8 positions agree with TRBD1. Input material: peripheral blood. Written as DNA, the CDR3 is TGTGCCAGCTCCCCTGAGACAGGGGTGTTCTACGAGCAGTACTTC. Translating gives CASSPETGVFYEQYF.